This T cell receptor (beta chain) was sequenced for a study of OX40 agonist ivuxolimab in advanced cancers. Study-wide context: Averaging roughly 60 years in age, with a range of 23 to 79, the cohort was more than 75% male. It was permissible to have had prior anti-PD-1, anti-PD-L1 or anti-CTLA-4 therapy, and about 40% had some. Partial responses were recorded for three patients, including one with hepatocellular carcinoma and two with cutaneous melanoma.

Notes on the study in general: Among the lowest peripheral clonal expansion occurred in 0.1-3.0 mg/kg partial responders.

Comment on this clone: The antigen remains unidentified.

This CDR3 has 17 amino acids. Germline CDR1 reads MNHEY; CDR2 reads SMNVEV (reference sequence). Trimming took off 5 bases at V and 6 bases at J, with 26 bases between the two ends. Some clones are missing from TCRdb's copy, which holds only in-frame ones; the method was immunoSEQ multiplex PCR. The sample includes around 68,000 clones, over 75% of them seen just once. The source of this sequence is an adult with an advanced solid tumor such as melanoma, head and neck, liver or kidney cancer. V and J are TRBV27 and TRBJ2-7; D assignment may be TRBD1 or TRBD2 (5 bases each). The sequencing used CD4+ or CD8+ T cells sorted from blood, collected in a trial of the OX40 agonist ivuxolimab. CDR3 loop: CASSPATHRDLRIEQYF. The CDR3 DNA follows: TGTGCCAGCAGTCCCGCCACCCACCGGGACCTCCGAATCGAGCAGTACTTC.